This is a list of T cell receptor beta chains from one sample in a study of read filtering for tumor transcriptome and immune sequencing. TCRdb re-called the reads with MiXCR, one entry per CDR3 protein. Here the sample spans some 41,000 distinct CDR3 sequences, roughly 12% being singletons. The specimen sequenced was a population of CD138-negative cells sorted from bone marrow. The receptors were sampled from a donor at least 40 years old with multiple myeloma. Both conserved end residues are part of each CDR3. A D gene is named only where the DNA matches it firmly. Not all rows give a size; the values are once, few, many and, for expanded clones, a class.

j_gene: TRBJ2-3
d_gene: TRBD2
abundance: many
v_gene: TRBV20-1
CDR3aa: CSARDRWEGVTDTQYF
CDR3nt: TGCAGTGCTAGAGATCGATGGGAGGGCGTCACAGATACGCAGTATTTT

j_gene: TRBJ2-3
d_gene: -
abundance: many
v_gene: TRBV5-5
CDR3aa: CASTEGNTQYF
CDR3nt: TGTGCCAGCACAGAGGGAAATACGCAGTATTTT

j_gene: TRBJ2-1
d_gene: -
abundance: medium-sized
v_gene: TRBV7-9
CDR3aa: CASSLRYGDNEQFF
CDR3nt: TGTGCCAGCAGCTTAAGATATGGGGACAATGAGCAGTTCTTC

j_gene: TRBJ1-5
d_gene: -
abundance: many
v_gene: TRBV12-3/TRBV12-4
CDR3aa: CASSWGGKAQPQHF
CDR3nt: TGTGCCAGCAGTTGGGGGGGCAAGGCTCAGCCCCAGCATTTT

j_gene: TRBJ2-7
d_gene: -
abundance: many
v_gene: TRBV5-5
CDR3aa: CASSIGSGPPVQYF
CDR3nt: TGTGCCAGCAGCATAGGGAGCGGGCCCCCTGTGCAGTACTTC

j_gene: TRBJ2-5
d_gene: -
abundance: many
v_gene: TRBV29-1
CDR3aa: CSVERFEETQYF
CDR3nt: TGCAGCGTTGAGAGGTTTGAGGAGACCCAGTACTTC

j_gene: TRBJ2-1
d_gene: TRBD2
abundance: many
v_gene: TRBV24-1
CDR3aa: CATSLAGGTNEQFF
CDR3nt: TGTGCCACCAGTCTAGCGGGAGGAACTAATGAGCAGTTCTTC

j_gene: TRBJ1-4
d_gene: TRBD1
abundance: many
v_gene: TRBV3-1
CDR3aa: CASKPRGQGESCEKLFF
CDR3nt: TGTGCCAGCAAGCCAAGGGGACAGGGGGAAAGCTGTGAAAAACTGTTTTTT

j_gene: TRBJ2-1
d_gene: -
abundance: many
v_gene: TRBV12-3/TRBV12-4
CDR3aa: CASRGTPKGEQFF
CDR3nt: TGTGCCAGCAGGGGGACCCCCAAAGGAGAGCAGTTCTTC

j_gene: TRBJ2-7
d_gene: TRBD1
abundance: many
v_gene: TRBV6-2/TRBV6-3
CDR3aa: CASSAGTGAYEQYF
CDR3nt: TGTGCCAGCAGTGCCGGGACAGGGGCCTACGAGCAGTACTTC

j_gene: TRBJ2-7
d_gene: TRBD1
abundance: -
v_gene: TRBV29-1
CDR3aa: CTVDAGGILEQYF
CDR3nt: TGCACCGTTGATGCAGGGGGTATCTTGGAGCAGTACTTC

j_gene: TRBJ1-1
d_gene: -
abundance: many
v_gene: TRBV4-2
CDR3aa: CASSQVGRRTEAFF
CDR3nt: TGTGCCAGCAGCCAAGTGGGGCGACGGACTGAAGCTTTCTTT

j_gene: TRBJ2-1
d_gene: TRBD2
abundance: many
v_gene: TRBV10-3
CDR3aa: CAISESAGGPNEQFF
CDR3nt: TGTGCCATCAGTGAGTCGGCGGGAGGCCCAAATGAGCAGTTCTTC

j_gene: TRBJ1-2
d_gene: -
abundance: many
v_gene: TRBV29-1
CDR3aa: CSADPQDYGYTF
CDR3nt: TGCAGCGCCGACCCGCAGGACTATGGCTACACCTTC

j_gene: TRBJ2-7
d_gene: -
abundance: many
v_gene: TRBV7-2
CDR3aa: CASSLGTSVGEQYF
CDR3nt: TGTGCCAGCAGCTTAGGGACGTCCGTGGGCGAGCAGTACTTC

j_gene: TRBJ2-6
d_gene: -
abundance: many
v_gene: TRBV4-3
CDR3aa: CASSRKTGRGSGANVLTF
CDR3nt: TGCGCCAGCAGCCGCAAGACAGGGAGGGGCTCTGGGGCCAACGTCCTGACTTTC

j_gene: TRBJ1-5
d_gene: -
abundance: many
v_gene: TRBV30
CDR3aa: CAWSKSNQPQHF
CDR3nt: TGTGCCTGGAGTAAGAGCAATCAGCCCCAGCATTTT

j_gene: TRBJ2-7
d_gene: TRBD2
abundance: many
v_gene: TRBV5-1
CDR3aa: CASSLSGGSYEQYF
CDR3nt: TGCGCCAGCAGCTTATCGGGAGGGTCCTACGAGCAGTACTTC

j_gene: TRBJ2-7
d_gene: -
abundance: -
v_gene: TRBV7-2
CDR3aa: CASSLAPYEQYF
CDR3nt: TGTGCCAGCAGCTTAGCGCCTTACGAGCAGTACTTC

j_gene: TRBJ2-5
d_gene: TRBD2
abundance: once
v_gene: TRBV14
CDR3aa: CDSSPGTSGPQETQYF
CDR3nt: TGTGACAGCAGTCCCGGGACTAGCGGGCCTCAAGAGACCCAGTACTTC

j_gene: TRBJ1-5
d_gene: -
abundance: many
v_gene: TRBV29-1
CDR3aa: CSGGQGRNQPQHF
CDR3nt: TGCAGCGGTGGGCAGGGTCGCAATCAGCCCCAGCATTTT

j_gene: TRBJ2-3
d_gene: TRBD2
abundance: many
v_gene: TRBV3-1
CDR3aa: CASSLSSVSSGLTDTQYF
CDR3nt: TGTGCCAGCAGCCTCTCTTCCGTCTCTAGCGGCCTCACAGATACGCAGTATTTT

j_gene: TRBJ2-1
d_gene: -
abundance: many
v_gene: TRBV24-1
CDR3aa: CATSDLGSYNEQFF
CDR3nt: TGTGCCACCAGTGATTTGGGCTCCTACAATGAGCAGTTCTTC

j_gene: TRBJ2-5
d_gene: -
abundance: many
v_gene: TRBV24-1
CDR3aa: CATSDPTGPAETQYF
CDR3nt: TGTGCCACCAGTGACCCGACAGGCCCAGCGGAGACCCAGTACTTC

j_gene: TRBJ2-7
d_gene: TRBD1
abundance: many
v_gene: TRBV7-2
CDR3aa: CASSRLPGQNYEQYF
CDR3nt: TGTGCCAGCAGCCGGCTTCCGGGACAGAACTACGAGCAGTACTTC

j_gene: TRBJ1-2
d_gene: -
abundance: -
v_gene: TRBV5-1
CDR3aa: CASSLAGRPYGYTF
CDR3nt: TGCGCCAGCAGCTTGGCCGGCAGGCCCTATGGCTACACCTTC

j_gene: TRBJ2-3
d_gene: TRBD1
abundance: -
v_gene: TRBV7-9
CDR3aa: CASSLGQGTTQIRQYF
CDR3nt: TGTGCCAGCAGCCTGGGACAGGGGACTACACAGATACGTCAGTATTTT

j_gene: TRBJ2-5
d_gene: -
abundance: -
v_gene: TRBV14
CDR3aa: CASSQGDTQETQYF
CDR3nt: TGTGCCAGCAGCCAAGGGGACACCCAAGAGACCCAGTACTTC

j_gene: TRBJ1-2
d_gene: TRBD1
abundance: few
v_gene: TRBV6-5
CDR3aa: CASSLGQGVSGYTF
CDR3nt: TGTGCCAGCAGTTTGGGACAGGGGGTCTCAGGCTACACCTTC

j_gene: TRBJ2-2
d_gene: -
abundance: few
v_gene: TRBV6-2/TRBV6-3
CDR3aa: CASSLFRGLTGELFF
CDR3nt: TGTGCCAGCAGCCTCTTTCGCGGCCTCACCGGGGAGCTGTTTTTT

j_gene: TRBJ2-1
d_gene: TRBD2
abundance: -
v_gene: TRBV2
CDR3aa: CASWVTSGRGNEQFF
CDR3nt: TGTGCCAGCTGGGTGACTAGCGGGAGAGGGAATGAGCAGTTCTTC